Presented here are 27 T cell receptor beta chains from one specimen sequenced in a study of response to subunit inactivated influenza vaccine. One entry per CDR3 protein, called by TCRdb with MiXCR from the RT-PCR reads. The sample contains more than 700,000 distinct CDR3 sequences, 21% of which appear only once. The specimen comprised PBMCs from blood, sampled 5 days after vaccination. The receptors shown here come from a man aged 45-65 years who received an inactivated influenza vaccine.

At least ten counts were recorded for this clonotype. The chain combines TRBV12-3 or TRBV12-4 with TRBJ2-1; D is unresolved. V gave up 5 bases and J gave up 8 bases, with 7 bases separating them. The CDR3 totals 11 residues. DNA of the CDR3: TGTGCCAGCAGTCCTCACGATGAGCAGTTCTTC. This translates into CASSPHDEQFF.

The chain couples TRBV20-1 to TRBJ2-7; no clear D. The CDR3 covers 13 residues. Per the germline V gene, CDR1 is DFQATT and CDR2 is SNEGSKA (reference sequence). V shed 6 bases and J shed 0 bases, with 12 bases lying between them. The CDR3 protein is CSAPSTTSYEQYF. For the CDR3, the DNA is TGCAGTGCCCCCTCTACGACCTCCTACGAGCAGTACTTC.

The chain combines TRBV20-1 with TRBJ2-2; D is perhaps TRBD1 or TRBD2 (6 bases each). The CDR3 extends over 13 amino acids. The germline V gene has CDR1 DFQATT and CDR2 SNEGSKA (reference sequence). Trimming left V 3 bases short and J 7 bases short, with 12 bases between. The CDR3 sequence is CSASRGDNGELFF. CDR3 nucleotide sequence: TGCAGTGCTAGTCGCGGGGACAACGGGGAGCTGTTTTTT.

Only a few counts were recorded for this clonotype. The chain couples TRBV7-9 to TRBJ1-3; maybe TRBD1 (5 bases). Trimming pared 3 bases from V and 1 base from J, leaving 13 bases between. The CDR3 spans 16 residues. Per the germline V gene, CDR1 is SEHNR and CDR2 is FQNEAQ (reference sequence). CDR3 sequence (DNA): TGTGCCAGCAGCTTCTTCCAGGGTGAATCTGGAAACACCATATATTTT. Amino acids: CASSFFQGESGNTIYF.

The chain is built from TRBV7-2 and TRBJ2-3; no firm D call. The CDR3 length is 13 residues. Trimming removed 5 bases at V and 5 bases at J, with 11 bases between. The germline gives CDR1 SGHTA, CDR2 FQGNSA. The DNA for the CDR3 is TGTGCCAGCAGCGCAGTGACCAAAGATACGCAGTATTTT. Translating gives CASSAVTKDTQYF.

The chain is built from TRBV11-2 and TRBJ1-1; no clear D gene. This CDR3 has 13 residues. The germline V gene has CDR1 SGHAT and CDR2 FQNNGV. V lost 5 bases to trimming and J lost 5 bases, with 12 bases between them. The CDR3 sequence is CASSLEAWTEAFF. The CDR3 coding sequence is TGTGCCAGCAGCCTTGAAGCGTGGACTGAAGCTTTCTTT.

V is TRBV6-1 and J is TRBJ2-5, with TRBD2 matching over 12 bases. The CDR3 length is 15 residues. The V gene end was trimmed by 7 bases and the J gene end by 5 bases; junction bases not matched to a gene: 8. Germline V gene sequence: CDR1 MNHNS, CDR2 SASEGT. In nucleotides, the CDR3 is TGTGCCAGCACGAGGGAACTAGCGGGAGGCGAGACCCAGTACTTC. This sequence encodes CASTRELAGGETQYF.

This clonotype came up a few times. The chain recombines TRBV7-2 with TRBJ2-5, with 11 bases fitting TRBD1. CDR3 length: 15 amino acids. Losses at the gene ends were 6 bases for V and 5 bases for J; bases not matched to a gene: 8. Per germline, CDR1 SGHTA and CDR2 FQGNSA. CDR3 region: CASREGQGAFETQYF. The CDR3 coding sequence is TGTGCCAGCAGGGAAGGACAGGGGGCTTTTGAGACCCAGTACTTC.

The rearrangement links TRBV4-2 to TRBJ1-4; possibly TRBD1 for D (5 bases). CDR1 and CDR2 from the germline V gene are LGHNA and YNFKEQ. CDR3 length: 13 amino acids. Trimming removed 4 bases at V and 8 bases at J, with 11 bases between. CDR3 DNA: TGTGCCAGCAGCCCACAGGCGAGGGAAAAACTGTTTTTT. It codes for CASSPQAREKLFF.

The chain couples TRBV24-1 to TRBJ2-3; TRBD1 matches 9 bases. The J segment lost 3 bases and the V segment lost 3 bases, leaving 9 bases of the junction unmatched. The CDR3 contains 17 residues. Per germline, CDR1 KGHDR and CDR2 SFDVKD. This CDR3 is CATSDPPGQGWTDTQYF. The DNA of the CDR3 is TGTGCCACCAGTGATCCCCCGGGACAGGGTTGGACAGATACGCAGTATTTT.

This clonotype was observed a few times. The gene calls are TRBV7-2 and TRBJ2-7; possible D gene TRBD1, 6 bases. The CDR3 has 14 amino acids. Germline CDR1 reads SGHTA; CDR2 reads FQGNSA. V gave up 5 bases and J gave up 3 bases, with 14 bases separating them. In DNA, the CDR3 is TGTGCCAGCAGCCGGATACTACAGGGCTACGAGCAGTACTTC. Amino acid sequence: CASSRILQGYEQYF.

This chain links TRBV5-1 with TRBJ2-1, with TRBD2 matching over 11 bases. Germline-derived CDR1 and CDR2 are SGHRS and YFSETQ. The length of the CDR3 is 15 residues. V shed 0 bases, J shed 8 bases, and the junction held 4 bases outside the gene matches. CDR3 bases: TGCGCCAGCAGCTTGGGACTAGCGGGACGCGATGAGCAGTTCTTC. This translates into CASSLGLAGRDEQFF.

The chain joins TRBV5-4 to TRBJ2-7; a possible D gene is TRBD1 (6 bases). The ends were cut back, 3 bases at V and 9 bases at J, with 19 bases in the middle. The CDR3 runs to 14 residues. Germline CDR1 SGHNT, CDR2 YYREEE (reference sequence). CDR3 loop: CASSSSRTETGQYF. The CDR3 DNA follows: TGTGCCAGCAGCTCGAGCCGGACAGAAACGGGGCAGTACTTC.

In this sample, this clonotype turned up many times. CDR3 nucleotides: TGCGCCAGCAGCTTGGTGAACAGAGACACCGGGGAGCTGTTTTTT. This translates into CASSLVNRDTGELFF. J is TRBJ2-2 and V is TRBV5-1; D call uncertain. The CDR3 consists of 15 residues. Germline CDR1 and CDR2: SGHRS and YFSETQ. V lost 0 bases and J 3 bases, leaving 9 bases between the germline ends.

The chain is built from TRBV6-5 and TRBJ2-5, with D possibly being TRBD1 (6 bases). Germline CDR1 is MNHEY and CDR2 is SVGAGI. This CDR3 contains 17 residues. V gave up 5 bases and J gave up 0 bases, with 19 bases separating them. CDR3 loop: CASSTSPWGQYQETQYF. DNA for the CDR3: TGTGCCAGCAGTACTTCCCCTTGGGGGCAGTACCAAGAGACCCAGTACTTC.

V usage is TRBV5-1 and J usage is TRBJ2-5; possible D gene TRBD2, 5 bases. The germline gives CDR1 SGHRS, CDR2 YFSETQ. V dropped 2 bases and J dropped 2 bases, with 10 bases sitting between them. This CDR3 spans 14 amino acids. CDR3 protein: CASSFGLEQETQYF. The CDR3, as DNA: TGCGCCAGCAGCTTCGGACTCGAGCAAGAGACCCAGTACTTC.

Ten or more counts support this clonotype. The chain couples TRBV20-1 to TRBJ2-1; 12 bases align to TRBD2. Germline values: CDR1 DFQATT, CDR2 SNEGSKA (reference sequence). This CDR3 is 15 amino acids long. The V gene end was trimmed by 3 bases and the J gene end by 7 bases; junction bases not matched to a gene: 7. The CDR3 bases are TGCAGTGCTAGGTTGACTAGCGGGAGAAGAAATGAGCAGTTCTTC. This codes for CSARLTSGRRNEQFF.

The chain employs TRBV20-1 and TRBJ1-1; D is uncertain. Germline values: CDR1 DFQATT, CDR2 SNEGSKA (reference sequence). Deletions cut 5 bases from V and 7 bases from J, with 8 bases between. The CDR3 consists of 10 residues. CDR3 amino acids: CSALGIEAFF. The CDR3 DNA is TGCAGTGCTTTAGGTATTGAAGCTTTCTTT.

The chain couples TRBV12-3 or TRBV12-4 to TRBJ1-6, with D perhaps TRBD1 (5 bases). This CDR3 is 19 amino acids long. The CDR3 DNA reads TGTACCTTCAGTTTAGCGGGTATGACAGCAGGCGCCTATAATTCACCCCTCCACTTT. Protein: CTFSLAGMTAGAYNSPLHF.

Only a few counts were recorded for this clonotype. This chain joins TRBV4-2 and TRBJ2-3; D tentatively fits TRBD1 or TRBD2 (6 bases each). Trimming removed 0 bases from V and 6 bases from J, with 19 bases in between. CDR3 length: 17 residues. Germline CDR1 and CDR2: LGHNA and YNFKEQ. CDR3 coding DNA: TGTGCCAGCAGCCAAGATGTCGCTGGACTAACAGGGGATACGCAGTATTTT. This sequence encodes CASSQDVAGLTGDTQYF.

This chain uses TRBV15 with TRBJ2-7; 11 nucleotides match TRBD2. The CDR3 is 15 residues long. Germline CDR1 reads LNHNV; CDR2 reads YYDKDF (reference sequence). V gave up 4 bases and J gave up 2 bases; unmatched junction bases: 4. CDR3 in amino acids: CATSNVAGGPYEQYF. DNA of the CDR3: TGTGCCACCAGCAACGTAGCGGGAGGGCCCTACGAGCAGTACTTC.

This clonotype came up a few times. The rearrangement uses TRBV4-2 and TRBJ2-3; no clear D gene. Germline lookup yields CDR1 LGHNA and CDR2 YNFKEQ. The CDR3 spans 13 residues. V gave up 0 bases and J gave up 6 bases, with 7 bases separating them. CDR3 loop: CASSQEKGDTQYF. DNA of the CDR3: TGTGCCAGCAGCCAAGAAAAAGGGGATACGCAGTATTTT.

This clonotype was picked up a small number of times. The chain joins TRBV11-2 to TRBJ2-3, with 12 bases lining up with TRBD2. After removal of 0 bases from V and 2 bases from J, the junction contained 6 bases not matched to a gene. Germline CDR1 is SGHAT and CDR2 is FQNNGV. The CDR3 has 18 amino acids. The CDR3 region has the DNA TGTGCCAGCAGCTTAGATCGGAGGACTAGCGGGATCACAGATACGCAGTATTTT. It codes for CASSLDRRTSGITDTQYF.

This chain joins TRBV5-5 and TRBJ1-1; D remains unclear. The germline gives CDR1 SGHKS, CDR2 YYEKEE (reference sequence). The CDR3 totals 13 residues. Trimming took off 0 bases at V and 7 bases at J, with 10 bases between the two ends. CDR3 nucleotides: TGTGCCAGCAGCTTGGGAGATGAAGGTGAAGCTTTCTTT. It is translated as CASSLGDEGEAFF. The whole variable domain, filled in from reference TRBV5-5 and TRBJ1-1, reads DAGVTQSPTHLIKTRGQQVTLRCSPISGHKSVSWYQQVLGQGPQFIFQYYEKEERGRGNFPDRFSARQFPNYSSELNVNALLLGDSALYLCASSLGDEGEAFFGQGTRLTVV.

V gene TRBV7-2 combines with J gene TRBJ1-1; perhaps TRBD1 as D (5 bases). The germline V gene encodes CDR1 SGHTA and CDR2 FQGNSA. Trimming pared 2 bases from V and 5 bases from J, leaving 12 bases between. The CDR3 contains 14 residues. The CDR3 DNA follows: TGTGCCAGCAGCTTACCCCGCAGGGAGACTGAAGCTTTCTTT. Its translation: CASSLPRRETEAFF.

The J gene is TRBJ2-7, the V gene TRBV6-5, with D possibly called TRBD1 or TRBD2 (5 bases each). CDR1 is MNHEY and CDR2 is SVGAGI in the germline V gene. The CDR3 has 16 amino acids. V shed 0 bases and J shed 4 bases, with 16 bases lying between them. The CDR3 reads CASSYSGIDGAYEQYF. CDR3 in DNA: TGTGCCAGCAGTTACTCGGGGATCGACGGGGCATACGAGCAGTACTTC.

This clonotype was counted only a few times. J is TRBJ2-7 and V is TRBV20-1, with D possibly matching TRBD1 (6 bases). The CDR3 is made up of 14 amino acids. Per the germline V gene, CDR1 is DFQATT and CDR2 is SNEGSKA (reference sequence). V was clipped by 6 bases and J by 0 bases, with 15 bases between them. The CDR3 region has the DNA TGCAGTGCCGAATCCCGGGACACCTCCTACGAGCAGTACTTC. Translating it yields CSAESRDTSYEQYF.